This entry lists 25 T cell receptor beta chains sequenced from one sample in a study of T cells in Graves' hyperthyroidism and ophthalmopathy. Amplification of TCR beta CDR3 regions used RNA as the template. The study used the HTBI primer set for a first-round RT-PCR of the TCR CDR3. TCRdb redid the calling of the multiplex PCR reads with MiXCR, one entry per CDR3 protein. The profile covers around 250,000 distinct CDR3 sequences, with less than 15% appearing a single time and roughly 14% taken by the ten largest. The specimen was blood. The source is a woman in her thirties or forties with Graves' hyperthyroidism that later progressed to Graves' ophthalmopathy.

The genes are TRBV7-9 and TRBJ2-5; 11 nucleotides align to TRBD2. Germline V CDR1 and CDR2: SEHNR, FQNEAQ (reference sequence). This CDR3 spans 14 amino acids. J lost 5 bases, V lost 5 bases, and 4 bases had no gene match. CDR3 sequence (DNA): TGTGCCAGCAGCGAGGGACTAGCGGCGGAGACCCAGTACTTC. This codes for CASSEGLAAETQYF.

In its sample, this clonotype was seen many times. CDR3 sequence reads: CAWSWSDPQETQYF. DNA of the CDR3: TGTGCCTGGAGTTGGTCGGACCCACAAGAGACCCAGTACTTC. The chain joins TRBV30 to TRBJ2-5; D remains unclear. The CDR3 covers 14 residues. The germline CDR1 and CDR2 sequences are GTSNPN and SVGIG (reference sequence). V dropped 2 bases and J dropped 2 bases, with 12 bases sitting between them.

The CDR3 is CASRSELNSGELFF. The CDR3 region has the DNA TGCGCCAGCCGTTCTGAGTTGAATTCCGGGGAGCTGTTTTTT. The chain carries TRBV5-1 and TRBJ2-2; D gene ambiguous. Germline V gene sequence: CDR1 SGHRS, CDR2 YFSETQ. Between the trimmed V and J ends, which lost 7 bases and 6 bases, there was a span of 16 bases. This CDR3 is built from 14 residues.

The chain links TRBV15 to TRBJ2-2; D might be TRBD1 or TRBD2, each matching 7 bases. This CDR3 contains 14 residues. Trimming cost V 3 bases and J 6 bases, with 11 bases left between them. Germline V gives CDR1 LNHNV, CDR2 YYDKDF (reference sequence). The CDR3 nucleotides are TGTGCCACCAGCAGCCAGGGGGGGGCCGGGGAGCTGTTTTTT. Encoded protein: CATSSQGGAGELFF.

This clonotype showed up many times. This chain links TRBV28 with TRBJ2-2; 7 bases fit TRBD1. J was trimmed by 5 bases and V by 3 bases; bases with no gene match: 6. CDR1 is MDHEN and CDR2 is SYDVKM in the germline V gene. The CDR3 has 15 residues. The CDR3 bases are TGTGCCAGCAGTTTGGGGGCCAGGGGGACCGGGGAGCTGTTTTTT. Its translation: CASSLGARGTGELFF.

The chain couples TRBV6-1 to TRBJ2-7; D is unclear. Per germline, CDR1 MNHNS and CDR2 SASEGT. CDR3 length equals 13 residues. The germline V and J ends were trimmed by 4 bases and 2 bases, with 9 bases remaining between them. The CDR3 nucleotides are TGTGCCAGCAGTGGTAGGAGTCCCTACGAGCAGTACTTC. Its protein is CASSGRSPYEQYF.

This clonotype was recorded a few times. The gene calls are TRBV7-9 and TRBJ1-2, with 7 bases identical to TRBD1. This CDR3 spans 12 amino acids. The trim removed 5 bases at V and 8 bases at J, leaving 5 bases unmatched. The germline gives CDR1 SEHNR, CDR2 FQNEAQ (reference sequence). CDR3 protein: CASSKEGAGYTF. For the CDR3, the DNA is TGTGCCAGCAGCAAGGAGGGGGCGGGCTACACCTTC.

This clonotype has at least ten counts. Written as DNA, the CDR3 is TGTGCCAGCAGCCCCCTTGGTCGGCAGGTGGATGAGCAGTTCTTC. Amino acid sequence: CASSPLGRQVDEQFF. This chain connects TRBV11-2 to TRBJ2-1, with D hard to call. Germline loops: CDR1 SGHAT, CDR2 FQNNGV. The CDR3 spans 15 residues. Trimming left V 5 bases short and J 8 bases short, with 19 bases between.

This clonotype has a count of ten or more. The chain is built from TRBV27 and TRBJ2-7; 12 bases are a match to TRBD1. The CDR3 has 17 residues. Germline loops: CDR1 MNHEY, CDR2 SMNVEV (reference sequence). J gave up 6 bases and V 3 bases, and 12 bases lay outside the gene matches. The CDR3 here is CASSFLPPGQGAVEQYF. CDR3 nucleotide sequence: TGTGCCAGCAGTTTCCTCCCCCCGGGACAGGGGGCTGTCGAGCAGTACTTC.

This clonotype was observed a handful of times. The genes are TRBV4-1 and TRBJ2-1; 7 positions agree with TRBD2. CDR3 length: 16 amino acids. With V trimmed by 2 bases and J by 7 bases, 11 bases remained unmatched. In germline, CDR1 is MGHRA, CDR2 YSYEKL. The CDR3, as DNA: TGCGCCAGCAGCCAACCGGAAGGAGCGGGAAGTAATGAGCAGTTCTTC. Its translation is CASSQPEGAGSNEQFF.

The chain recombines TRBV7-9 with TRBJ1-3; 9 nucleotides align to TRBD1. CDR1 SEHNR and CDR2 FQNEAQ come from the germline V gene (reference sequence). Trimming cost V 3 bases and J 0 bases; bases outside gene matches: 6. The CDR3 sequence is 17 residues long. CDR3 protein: CASSFPQGADSGNTIYF. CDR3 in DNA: TGTGCCAGCAGCTTCCCACAGGGGGCCGACTCTGGAAACACCATATATTTT.

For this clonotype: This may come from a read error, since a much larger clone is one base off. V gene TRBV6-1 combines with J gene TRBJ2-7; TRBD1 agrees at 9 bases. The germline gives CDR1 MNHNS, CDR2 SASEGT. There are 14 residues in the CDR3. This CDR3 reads CACSEGTGRAEQYF. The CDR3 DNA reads TGTGCCTGCAGTGAAGGGACAGGGAGGGCCGAGCAGTACTTC.

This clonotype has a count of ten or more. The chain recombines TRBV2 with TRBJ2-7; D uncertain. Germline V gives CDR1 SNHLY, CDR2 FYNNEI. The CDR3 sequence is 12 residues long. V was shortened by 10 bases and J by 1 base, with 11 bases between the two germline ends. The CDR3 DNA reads TGTGCCACTGGCCAGTTGTCCTACGAGCAGTACTTC. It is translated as CATGQLSYEQYF.

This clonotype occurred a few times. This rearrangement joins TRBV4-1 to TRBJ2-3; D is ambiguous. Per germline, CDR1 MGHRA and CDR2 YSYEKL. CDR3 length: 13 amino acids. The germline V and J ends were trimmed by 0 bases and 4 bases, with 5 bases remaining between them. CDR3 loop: CASSQEDPDTQYF. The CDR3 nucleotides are TGCGCCAGCAGCCAAGAGGACCCAGATACGCAGTATTTT.

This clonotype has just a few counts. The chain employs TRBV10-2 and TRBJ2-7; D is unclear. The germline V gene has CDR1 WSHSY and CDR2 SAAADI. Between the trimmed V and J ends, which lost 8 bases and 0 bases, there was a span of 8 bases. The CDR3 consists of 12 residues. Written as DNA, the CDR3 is TGCGCCAGCCGGGCAAGCTCCTACGAGCAGTACTTC. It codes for CASRASSYEQYF.

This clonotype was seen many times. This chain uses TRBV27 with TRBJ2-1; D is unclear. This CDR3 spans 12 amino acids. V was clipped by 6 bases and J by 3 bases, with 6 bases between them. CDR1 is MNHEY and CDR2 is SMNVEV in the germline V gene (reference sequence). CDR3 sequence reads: CASRLDYNEQFF. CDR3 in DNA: TGTGCCAGCAGATTAGACTACAATGAGCAGTTCTTC.

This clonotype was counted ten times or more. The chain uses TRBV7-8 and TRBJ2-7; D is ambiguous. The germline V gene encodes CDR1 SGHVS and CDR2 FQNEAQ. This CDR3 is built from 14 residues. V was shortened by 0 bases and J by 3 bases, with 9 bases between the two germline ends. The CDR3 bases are TGTGCCAGCAGCTTAGCGAGACGTAGCTACGAGCAGTACTTC. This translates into CASSLARRSYEQYF.

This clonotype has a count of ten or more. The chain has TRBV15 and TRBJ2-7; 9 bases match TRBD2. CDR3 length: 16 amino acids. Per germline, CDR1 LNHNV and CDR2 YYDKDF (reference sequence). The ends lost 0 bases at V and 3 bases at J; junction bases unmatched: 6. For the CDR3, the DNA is TGTGCCACCAGCAGAGATCTGGGGACTAGCAACTACGAGCAGTACTTC. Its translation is CATSRDLGTSNYEQYF.

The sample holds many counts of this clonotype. CDR3 in amino acids: CASSFYTGELFF. In nucleotides, the CDR3 is TGTGCCAGCAGCTTCTACACCGGGGAGCTGTTTTTT. The genes are TRBV13 and TRBJ2-2, with D unclear. V shed 3 bases and J shed 3 bases, with 2 bases lying between them. This CDR3 comprises 12 residues. CDR1 PRHDT and CDR2 FYEKMQ come from the germline V gene (reference sequence).

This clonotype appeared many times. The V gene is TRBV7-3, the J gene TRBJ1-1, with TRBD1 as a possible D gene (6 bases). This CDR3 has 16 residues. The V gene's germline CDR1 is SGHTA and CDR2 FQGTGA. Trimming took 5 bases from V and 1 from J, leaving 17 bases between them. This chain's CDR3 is CASSPSGGFQNTEAFF. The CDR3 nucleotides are TGTGCCAGCAGCCCCAGTGGGGGCTTCCAGAACACTGAAGCTTTCTTT.

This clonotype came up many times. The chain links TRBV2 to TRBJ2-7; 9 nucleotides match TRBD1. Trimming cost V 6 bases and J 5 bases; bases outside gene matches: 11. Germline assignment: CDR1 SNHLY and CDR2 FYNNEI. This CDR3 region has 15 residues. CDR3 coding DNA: TGTGCCAGCAGCCTTCAACAGGGGGCTTTCCACGAGCAGTACTTC. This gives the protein CASSLQQGAFHEQYF.

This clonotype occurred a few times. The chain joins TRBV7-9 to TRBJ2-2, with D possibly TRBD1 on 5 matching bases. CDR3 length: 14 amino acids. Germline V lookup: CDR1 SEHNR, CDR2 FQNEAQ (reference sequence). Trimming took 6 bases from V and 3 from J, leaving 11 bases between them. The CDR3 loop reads CASSSDSHTGELFF. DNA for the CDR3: TGTGCCAGCAGTTCAGACAGCCACACCGGGGAGCTGTTTTTT. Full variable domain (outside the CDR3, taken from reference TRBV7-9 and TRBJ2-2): DTGVSQNPRHKITKRGQNVTFRCDPISEHNRLYWYRQTLGQGPEFLTYFQNEAQLEKSRLLSDRFSAERPKGSFSTLEIQRTEQGDSAMYLCASSSDSHTGELFFGEGSRLTVL.

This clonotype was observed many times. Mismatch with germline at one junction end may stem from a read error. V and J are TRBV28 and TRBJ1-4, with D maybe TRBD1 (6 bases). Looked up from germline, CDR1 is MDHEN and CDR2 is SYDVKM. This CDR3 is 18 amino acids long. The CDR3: CASSSFWVGAPTNEKLFF. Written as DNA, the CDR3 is TGTGCCAGCAGTTCCTTTTGGGTGGGGGCGCCAACTAACGAAAAACTGTTTTTT.

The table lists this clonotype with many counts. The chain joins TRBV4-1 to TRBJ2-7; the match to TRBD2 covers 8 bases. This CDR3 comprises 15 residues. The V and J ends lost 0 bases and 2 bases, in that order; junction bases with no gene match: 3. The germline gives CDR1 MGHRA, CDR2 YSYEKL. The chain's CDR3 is CASSQDSGITYEQYF. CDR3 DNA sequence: TGCGCCAGCAGCCAAGATAGCGGGATCACCTACGAGCAGTACTTC.

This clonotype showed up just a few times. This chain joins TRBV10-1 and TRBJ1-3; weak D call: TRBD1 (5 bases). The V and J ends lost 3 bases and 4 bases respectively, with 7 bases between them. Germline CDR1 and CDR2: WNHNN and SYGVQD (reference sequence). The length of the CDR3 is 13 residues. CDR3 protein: CASSEYRGNTIYF. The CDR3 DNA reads TGCGCCAGCAGTGAATACAGGGGAAACACCATATATTTT.